These 10 T cell receptor beta chains originate from one sample sequenced in a study of T cells after yellow fever vaccination. Each CDR3 protein is one row after TCRdb ran MiXCR on the 5' RACE reads. The data hold 300,000 to 400,000 distinct CDR3 sequences, with about an eighth observed a single time. Sequenced here: CD4+ T cells sorted from PBMCs, sampled 15 days after the yellow fever booster vaccination. Receptors were obtained from a man younger than 35 who received the YFV17D yellow fever vaccine.

This clonotype was counted at least ten times. The gene calls are TRBV6-1 and TRBJ2-7; D could derive from TRBD1 or TRBD2 (6 bases each). Germline assignment: CDR1 MNHNS and CDR2 SASEGT. Trimming stripped 3 bases from V and 0 bases from J, with 15 bases between. This CDR3 is 16 amino acids long. CDR3 sequence: CASSDEGGGSSYEQYF. CDR3 sequence (DNA): TGTGCCAGCAGTGACGAGGGGGGCGGAAGCTCCTACGAGCAGTACTTC.

The CDR3 spells CASSGAGGTYNSPLHF. The CDR3 nucleotides are TGTGCCAGCAGCGGGGCAGGGGGGACCTATAATTCACCCCTCCACTTT. The chain employs TRBV7-9 and TRBJ1-6, with TRBD1 matching over 7 bases. CDR3 length: 16 amino acids. Germline V gene sequence: CDR1 SEHNR, CDR2 FQNEAQ (reference sequence). Trimming removed 5 bases from V and 2 bases from J; junction bases left unmatched: 6.

This clonotype was detected ten times or more. V and J are TRBV6-5 and TRBJ2-1; 9 bases fit TRBD1. The V gene end was trimmed by 2 bases and the J gene end by 5 bases; junction bases not matched to a gene: 4. The CDR3 length is 15 residues. Germline V gene sequence: CDR1 MNHEY, CDR2 SVGAGI. CDR3 residues: CASSYTGQGNNEQFF. In DNA form, the CDR3 reads TGTGCCAGCAGTTACACGGGACAGGGTAACAATGAGCAGTTCTTC.

This clonotype occurred a few times. This chain links TRBV7-2 with TRBJ2-7; D is ambiguous. Germline V gene data show CDR1 as SGHTA and CDR2 as FQGNSA. Trimming removed 6 bases at V and 7 bases at J, with 16 bases between. This CDR3 spans 13 amino acids. The CDR3 DNA sequence: TGTGCCAGCAGTCGGACGGGTTCGAGGGAGCAGTACTTC. Amino acids: CASSRTGSREQYF.

This clonotype turned up a few times. This chain links TRBV25-1 with TRBJ1-1; D not certain. The V end was cut by 2 bases, the J end by 0 bases, with 4 bases between. The CDR3 runs to 13 residues. The germline V gene encodes CDR1 MGHDK and CDR2 SYGVNS. CDR3 in DNA: TGTGCCAGCAGTGAAAATATGAACACTGAAGCTTTCTTT. Encoded protein: CASSENMNTEAFF.

The chain links TRBV4-1 to TRBJ2-3; D is possibly TRBD2 (6 bases). Germline CDR1 reads MGHRA; CDR2 reads YSYEKL. Trimming pared 1 base from V and 5 bases from J, leaving 19 bases between. The CDR3 consists of 17 residues. CDR3 amino acids: CASSQAPPGGDKDTQYF. The CDR3 DNA sequence: TGCGCCAGCAGCCAAGCCCCCCCCGGCGGGGATAAAGATACGCAGTATTTT.

In this sample, this clonotype turned up a few times. The chain uses TRBV6-6 and TRBJ1-5; D ambiguous. Germline V gene lookup returns CDR1 MNHNY and CDR2 SVGAGI (reference sequence). There are 13 residues in the CDR3. Trimming stripped 6 bases from V and 7 bases from J, with 13 bases between. The CDR3 loop is CASSSIQRQPQHF. The CDR3 region has the DNA TGTGCCAGCAGCTCCATCCAGCGCCAGCCCCAGCATTTT.

This clonotype was seen many times. The chain combines TRBV7-9 with TRBJ1-4, with D hard to call. Trimming removed 8 bases at V and 7 bases at J, with 17 bases between. The germline CDR1 and CDR2 sequences are SEHNR and FQNEAQ (reference sequence). The CDR3 consists of 14 residues. The CDR3 sequence is CASAKWEEREKLFF. The CDR3 DNA sequence: TGTGCCAGCGCGAAATGGGAGGAGCGTGAAAAACTGTTTTTT.

The V and J genes are TRBV5-1 and TRBJ2-3, with 7 bases aligning to TRBD1. The germline V gene encodes CDR1 SGHRS and CDR2 YFSETQ. The junction had 10 bases not matched to a gene; V was cut back by 3 bases and J by 0 bases. The CDR3 extends over 17 amino acids. CDR3 DNA: TGCGCCAGCAGCTATCACCGGGACAGAAGCAGCACAGATACGCAGTATTTT. It is translated as CASSYHRDRSSTDTQYF.

The genes are TRBV3-1 and TRBJ2-5, with D perhaps TRBD1 or TRBD2 (5 bases each). The V end was cut by 3 bases, the J end by 6 bases, with 11 bases between. CDR1 and CDR2 from the germline V gene are LGHDT and YNNKEL (reference sequence). The CDR3 has 13 residues. This chain's CDR3 is CASSHGTGQTQYF. CDR3 nucleotides: TGTGCCAGCAGCCATGGGACGGGTCAGACCCAGTACTTC.